The clone carrying this T cell receptor (beta chain) was observed a single time. In the original analysis: Reference gene primer amplification gave nucleated cell count estimates. Some clones are missing from TCRdb's copy, which holds only in-frame ones; the method was immunoSEQ multiplex PCR. V and J calls and clone size are copied from that table; D and trimming were computed from the DNA. The sample contains 55,000 to 85,000 clones, 70% to 85% of which appear only once. Trimming stripped 10 bases from V and 2 bases from J, with 13 bases between. The CDR3 runs 13 residues. The germline gives CDR1 MNHEY, CDR2 SVGAGI. This record comes from a study of blood T cell repertoires in COVID-19. On the study more broadly: Samples taken during acute and convalescent COVID-19 were collected in the United States, Italy and Spain. Nucleic acid was either cDNA or gDNA, and it came from T cells, B-cell-depleted T cells, or PBMCs.

Sequenced material: peripheral blood. The TCR was taken from a woman aged 70-85 years with acute or convalescent COVID-19. The chain is built from TRBV6-5 and TRBJ2-3; D gene ambiguous. CDR3 sequence (DNA): TGTGCCACTCACCCGACTTCCACAGATACGCAGTATTTT. It codes for CATHPTSTDTQYF.